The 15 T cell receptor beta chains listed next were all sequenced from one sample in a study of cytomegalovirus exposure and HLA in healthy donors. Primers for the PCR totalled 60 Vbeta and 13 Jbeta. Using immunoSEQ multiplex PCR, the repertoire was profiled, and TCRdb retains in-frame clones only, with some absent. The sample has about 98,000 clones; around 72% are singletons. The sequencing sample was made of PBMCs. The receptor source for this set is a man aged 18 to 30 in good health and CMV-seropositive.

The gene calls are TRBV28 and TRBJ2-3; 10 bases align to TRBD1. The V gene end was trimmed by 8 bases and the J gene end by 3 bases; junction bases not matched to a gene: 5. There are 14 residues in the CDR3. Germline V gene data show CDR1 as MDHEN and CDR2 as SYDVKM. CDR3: CASRDRGGTDTQYF. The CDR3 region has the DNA TGTGCCAGCCGGGACAGGGGAGGGACAGATACGCAGTATTTT. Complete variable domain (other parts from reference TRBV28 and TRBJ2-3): DVKVTQSSRYLVKRTGEKVFLECVQDMDHENMFWYRQDPGLGLRLIYFSYDVKMKEKGDIPEGYSVSREKKERFSLILESASTNQTSMYLCASRDRGGTDTQYFGPGTRLTVL.

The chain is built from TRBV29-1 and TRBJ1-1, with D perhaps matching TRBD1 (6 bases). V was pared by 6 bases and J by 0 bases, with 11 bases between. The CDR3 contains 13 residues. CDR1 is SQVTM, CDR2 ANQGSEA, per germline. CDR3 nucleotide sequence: TGCAGCGTAACTCAGGGGTTGAACACTGAAGCTTTCTTT. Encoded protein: CSVTQGLNTEAFF.

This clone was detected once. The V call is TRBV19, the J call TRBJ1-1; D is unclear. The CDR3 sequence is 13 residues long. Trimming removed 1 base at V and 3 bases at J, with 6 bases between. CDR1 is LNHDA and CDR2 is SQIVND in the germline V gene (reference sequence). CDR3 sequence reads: CASSIALDTEAFF. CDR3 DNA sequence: TGTGCCAGTAGTATAGCCTTAGACACTGAAGCTTTCTTT.

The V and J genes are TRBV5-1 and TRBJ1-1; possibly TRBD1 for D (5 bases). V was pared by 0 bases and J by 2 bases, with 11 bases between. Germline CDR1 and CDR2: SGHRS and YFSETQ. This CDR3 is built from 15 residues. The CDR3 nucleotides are TGCGCCAGCAGCTTGGTTGGGGCAGCTAACACTGAAGCTTTCTTT. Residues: CASSLVGAANTEAFF.

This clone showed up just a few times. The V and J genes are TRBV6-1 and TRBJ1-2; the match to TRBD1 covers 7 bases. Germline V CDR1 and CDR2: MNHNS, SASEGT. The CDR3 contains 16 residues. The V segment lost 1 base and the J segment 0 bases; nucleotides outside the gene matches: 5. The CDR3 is CASSEGRTGTNYGYTF. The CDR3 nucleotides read TGTGCCAGCAGTGAAGGTCGGACAGGCACTAACTATGGCTACACCTTC.

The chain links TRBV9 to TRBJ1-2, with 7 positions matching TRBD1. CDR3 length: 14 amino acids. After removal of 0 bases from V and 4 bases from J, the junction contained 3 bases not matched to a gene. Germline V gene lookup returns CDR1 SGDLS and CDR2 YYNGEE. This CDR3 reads CASSVETGPYGYTF. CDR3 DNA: TGTGCCAGCAGCGTAGAGACAGGGCCCTATGGCTACACCTTC.

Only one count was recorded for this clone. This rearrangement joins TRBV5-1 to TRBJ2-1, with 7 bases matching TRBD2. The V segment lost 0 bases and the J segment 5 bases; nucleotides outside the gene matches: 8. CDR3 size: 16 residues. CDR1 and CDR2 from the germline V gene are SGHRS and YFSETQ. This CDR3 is CASSLDRRGTHNEQFF. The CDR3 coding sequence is TGCGCCAGCAGCTTGGATCGGCGGGGGACCCACAATGAGCAGTTCTTC.

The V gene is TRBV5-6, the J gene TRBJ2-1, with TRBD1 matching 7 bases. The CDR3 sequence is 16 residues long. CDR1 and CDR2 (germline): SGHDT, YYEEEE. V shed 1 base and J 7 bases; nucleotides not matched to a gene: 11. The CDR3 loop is CASSLIRDRTRNEQFF. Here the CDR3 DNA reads TGTGCCAGCAGCTTGATACGGGACAGAACAAGGAATGAGCAGTTCTTC.

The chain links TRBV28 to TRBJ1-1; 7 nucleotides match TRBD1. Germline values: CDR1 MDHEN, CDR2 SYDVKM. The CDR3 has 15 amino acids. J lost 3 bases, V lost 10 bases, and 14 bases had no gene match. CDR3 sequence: CATTPTGSRDTEAFF. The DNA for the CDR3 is TGTGCCACCACCCCGACAGGGAGTAGGGACACTGAAGCTTTCTTT.

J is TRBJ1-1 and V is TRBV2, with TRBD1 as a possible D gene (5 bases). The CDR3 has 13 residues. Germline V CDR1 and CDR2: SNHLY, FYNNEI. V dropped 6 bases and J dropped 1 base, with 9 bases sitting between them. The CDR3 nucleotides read TGTGCCAGCAGGAAGACAGAGAACACTGAAGCTTTCTTT. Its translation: CASRKTENTEAFF.

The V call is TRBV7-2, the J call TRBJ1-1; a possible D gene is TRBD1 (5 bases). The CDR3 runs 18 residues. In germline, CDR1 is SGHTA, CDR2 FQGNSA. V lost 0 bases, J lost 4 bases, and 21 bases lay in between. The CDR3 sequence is CASSLAPWDSTWGTEAFF. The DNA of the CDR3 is TGTGCCAGCAGCTTAGCTCCTTGGGACTCAACTTGGGGCACTGAAGCTTTCTTT.

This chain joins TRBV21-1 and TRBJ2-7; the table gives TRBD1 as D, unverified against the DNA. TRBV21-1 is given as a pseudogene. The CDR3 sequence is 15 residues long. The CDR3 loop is CASSKAGTGVYEQYF. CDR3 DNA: TGTGCCAGCAGCAAAGCCGGGACAGGGGTGTACGAGCAGTACTTC.

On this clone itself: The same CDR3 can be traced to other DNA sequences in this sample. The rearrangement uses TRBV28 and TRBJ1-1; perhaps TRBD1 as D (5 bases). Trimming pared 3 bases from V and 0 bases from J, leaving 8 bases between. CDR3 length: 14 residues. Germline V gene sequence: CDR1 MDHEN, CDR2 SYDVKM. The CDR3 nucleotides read TGTGCCAGCAGTTTTAGGGGCATGAACACTGAAGCTTTCTTT. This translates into CASSFRGMNTEAFF.

CDR3 in DNA: TGTGCCAGCAGAAAGGGGGACAGGGGAGGGGACTTCCAAGAGACCCAGTACTTC. Its translation is CASRKGDRGGDFQETQYF. The chain employs TRBV2 and TRBJ2-5; 10 bases map to TRBD1. After removal of 6 bases from V and 1 base from J, the junction contained 14 bases not matched to a gene. CDR3 length equals 18 residues. Germline-derived CDR1 and CDR2 are SNHLY and FYNNEI.

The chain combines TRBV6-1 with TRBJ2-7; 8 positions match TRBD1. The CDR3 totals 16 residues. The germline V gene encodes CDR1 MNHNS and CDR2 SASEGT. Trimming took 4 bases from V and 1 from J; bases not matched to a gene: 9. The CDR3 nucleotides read TGTGCCAGCAGTGCCGGGACAGGTATTAGTTCCTACGAGCAGTACTTC. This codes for CASSAGTGISSYEQYF.